One TCR beta chain is described in this entry. Its specificity is not known. The data originate from a study of shared clonotypes between healthy human individuals. Study summary: The study used three CD4 naive, three CD4 memory, two CD8 naive and one CD8 memory plate per donor. General study results and limits: In having few donors, the study represented limited genetic and exposure-history diversity.

The data were produced by immunoSEQ multiplex PCR, yet TCRdb's version contains in-frame clones alone and is incomplete. The data show just over 2,000,000 clones, approximately 95% seen once. There are 13 residues in the CDR3. Germline V gives CDR1 MNHNY, CDR2 SVGAGI (reference sequence). Trimming took off 11 bases at V and 7 bases at J, with 21 bases between the two ends. The chain recombines TRBV6-6 with TRBJ2-7, with D possibly called TRBD1 or TRBD2 (6 bases each). The TCR originated in a man between 18 and 29 years old in good health. Sequencing was done on a sample of naive CD4+ T cells sorted from blood. The subset: CD45RA+ positively selected. DNA for the CDR3: TGTGCCGCGGGGAGACAGGAGAACTCAGAGCAGTACTTC. Amino acid sequence: CAAGRQENSEQYF.